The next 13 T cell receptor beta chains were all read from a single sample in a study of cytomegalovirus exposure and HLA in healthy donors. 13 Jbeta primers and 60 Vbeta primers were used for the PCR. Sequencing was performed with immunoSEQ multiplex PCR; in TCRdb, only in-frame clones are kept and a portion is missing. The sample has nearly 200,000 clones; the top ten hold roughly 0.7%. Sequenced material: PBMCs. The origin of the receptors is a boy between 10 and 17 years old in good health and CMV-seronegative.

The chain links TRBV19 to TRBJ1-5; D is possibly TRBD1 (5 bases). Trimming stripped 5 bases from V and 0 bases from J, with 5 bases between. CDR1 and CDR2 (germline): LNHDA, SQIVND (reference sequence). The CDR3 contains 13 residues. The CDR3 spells CASSDSSNQPQHF. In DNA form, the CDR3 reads TGTGCCAGTAGTGACAGTAGCAATCAGCCCCAGCATTTT.

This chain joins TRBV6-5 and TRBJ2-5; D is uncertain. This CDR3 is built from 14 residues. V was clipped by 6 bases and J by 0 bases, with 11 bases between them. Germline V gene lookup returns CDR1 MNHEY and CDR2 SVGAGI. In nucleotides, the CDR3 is TGTGCCAGCAGGATAGAGTTATACCAAGAGACCCAGTACTTC. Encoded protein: CASRIELYQETQYF.

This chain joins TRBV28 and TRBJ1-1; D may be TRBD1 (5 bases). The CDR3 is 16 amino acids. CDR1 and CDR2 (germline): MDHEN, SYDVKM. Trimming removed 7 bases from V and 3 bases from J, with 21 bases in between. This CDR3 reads CASTPFGAGVDTEAFF. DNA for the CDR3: TGTGCCAGCACCCCCTTTGGGGCGGGGGTAGACACTGAAGCTTTCTTT.

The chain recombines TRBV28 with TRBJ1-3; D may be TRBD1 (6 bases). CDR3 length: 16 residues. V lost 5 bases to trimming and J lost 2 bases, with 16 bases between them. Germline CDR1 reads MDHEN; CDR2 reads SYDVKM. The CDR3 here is CASSGIGEGAGNTIYF. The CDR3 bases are TGTGCCAGCAGTGGTATCGGTGAGGGGGCTGGAAACACCATATATTTT.

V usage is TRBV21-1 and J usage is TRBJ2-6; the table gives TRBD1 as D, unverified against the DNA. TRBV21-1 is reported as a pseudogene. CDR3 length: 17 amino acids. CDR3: CASSKYRLGAKFHVLTF. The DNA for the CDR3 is TGTGCCAGCAGCAAATATAGACTGGGGGCAAAATTTCACGTCCTGACTTTC.

The CDR3: CSVSGLAGGYNEQFF. The CDR3 DNA is TGCAGCGTTAGCGGACTAGCGGGGGGATACAATGAGCAGTTCTTC. This chain connects TRBV29-1 to TRBJ2-1; TRBD2 matches at 14 bases. From germline, CDR1 is SQVTM and CDR2 ANQGSEA. This CDR3 contains 15 residues. Germline trimming cut 5 bases from V and 4 bases from J; bases unmatched to any gene: 4.

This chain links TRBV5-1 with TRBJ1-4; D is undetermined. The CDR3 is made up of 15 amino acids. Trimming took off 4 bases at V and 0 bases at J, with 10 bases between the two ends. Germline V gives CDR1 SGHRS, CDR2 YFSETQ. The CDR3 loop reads CASSHNPATNEKLFF. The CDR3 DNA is TGCGCCAGCAGCCATAACCCAGCAACTAATGAAAAACTGTTTTTT. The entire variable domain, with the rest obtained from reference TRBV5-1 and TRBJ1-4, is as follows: KAGVTQTPRYLIKTRGQQVTLSCSPISGHRSVSWYQQTPGQGLQFLFEYFSETQRNKGNFPGRFSGRQFSNSRSEMNVSTLELGDSALYLCASSHNPATNEKLFFGSGTQLSVL.

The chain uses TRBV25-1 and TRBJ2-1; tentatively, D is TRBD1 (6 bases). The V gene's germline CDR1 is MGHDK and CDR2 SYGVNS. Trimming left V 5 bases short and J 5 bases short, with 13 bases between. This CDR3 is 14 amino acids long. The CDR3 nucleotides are TGTGCCAGCAGTAATCAACAGGGAAACAATGAGCAGTTCTTC. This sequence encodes CASSNQQGNNEQFF. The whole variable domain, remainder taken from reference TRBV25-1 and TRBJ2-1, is EADIYQTPRYLVIGTGKKITLECSQTMGHDKMYWYQQDPGMELHLIHYSYGVNSTEKGDLSSESTVSRIRTEHFPLTLESARPSHTSQYLCASSNQQGNNEQFFGPGTRLTVL.

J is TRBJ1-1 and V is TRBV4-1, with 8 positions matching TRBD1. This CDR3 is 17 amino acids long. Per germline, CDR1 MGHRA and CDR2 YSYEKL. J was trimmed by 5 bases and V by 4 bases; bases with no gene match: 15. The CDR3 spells CASSPVGQGPRRTEAFF. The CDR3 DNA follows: TGCGCCAGCAGCCCGGTCGGACAGGGCCCCCGGAGGACTGAAGCTTTCTTT.

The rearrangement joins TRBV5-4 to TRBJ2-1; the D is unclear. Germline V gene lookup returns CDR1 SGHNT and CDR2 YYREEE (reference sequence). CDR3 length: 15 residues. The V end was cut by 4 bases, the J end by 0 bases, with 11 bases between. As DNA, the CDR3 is TGTGCCAGCAGCGAAACAGAGAGCTCCTACAATGAGCAGTTCTTC. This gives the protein CASSETESSYNEQFF.

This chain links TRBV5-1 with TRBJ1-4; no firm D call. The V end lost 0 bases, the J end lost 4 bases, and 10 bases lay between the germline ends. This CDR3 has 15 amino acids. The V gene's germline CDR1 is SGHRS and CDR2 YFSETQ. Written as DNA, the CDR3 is TGCGCCAGCAGCTTGGCCGGGGTGTATAATGAAAAACTGTTTTTT. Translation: CASSLAGVYNEKLFF.

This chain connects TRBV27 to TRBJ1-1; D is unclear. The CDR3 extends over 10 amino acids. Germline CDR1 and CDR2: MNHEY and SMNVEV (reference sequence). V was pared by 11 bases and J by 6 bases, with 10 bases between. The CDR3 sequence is CAVGHAEAFF. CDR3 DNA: TGTGCCGTTGGCCATGCTGAAGCTTTCTTT.

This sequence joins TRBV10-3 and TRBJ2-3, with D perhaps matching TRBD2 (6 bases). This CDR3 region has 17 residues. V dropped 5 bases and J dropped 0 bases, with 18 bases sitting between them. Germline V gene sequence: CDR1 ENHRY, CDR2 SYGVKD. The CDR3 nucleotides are TGTGCCATCAGTTGGGACTCCAACCCCGTTAGCACAGATACGCAGTATTTT. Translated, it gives CAISWDSNPVSTDTQYF.